Listed below are T cell receptor beta chains from one sample, sequenced in a study of shared T cell receptors in the human thymus. Data came from immunoSEQ multiplex PCR; TCRdb stores just in-frame clones and leaves some out. Of roughly 660,000 clones in the sample, 88% are singletons; the top ten hold around 0.0099%. The data were also submitted as part of a second study, on human thymus T cells.

The sequencing input was thymocytes. The receptors derive from a boy in the first two years of life with a congenital heart defect. CDR3s include the opening cysteine and the closing phenylalanine or tryptophan. D genes are given only for firm matches. Some rows have no size entry. The others give once, few or many, or a class for an expanded clone.

length: 15
D: NA
J: TRBJ2-7
V: TRBV4-2
size: once
DNA: TGTGCCAGCAGCCAAGATTCGTGGAGACCCTACGAGCAGTACTTC
CDR3: CASSQDSWRPYEQYF

length: 15
D: TRBD1
J: TRBJ1-1
V: TRBV6-5
size: NA
DNA: TGTGCCAGCAGTTTAGGGACAGGAAGGAACACTGAAGCTTTCTTT
CDR3: CASSLGTGRNTEAFF

length: 14
D: NA
J: TRBJ1-5
V: TRBV7-8
size: NA
DNA: TGTGCCAGCAGCTTAATGAGTAGCAATCAGCCCCAGCATTTT
CDR3: CASSLMSSNQPQHF

length: 18
D: TRBD1
J: TRBJ1-4
V: TRBV4-1
size: NA
DNA: TGCGCCAGCAGCCAAGATCCCGGGGGTTGCAGGGGGAGCGAAAAACTGTTTTTT
CDR3: CASSQDPGGCRGSEKLFF

length: 17
D: TRBD1
J: TRBJ2-7
V: TRBV7-2
size: NA
DNA: TGTGCCAGCAGCTTATATCCGGGACAGACCATCTCCTACGAGCAGTACTTC
CDR3: CASSLYPGQTISYEQYF

length: 15
D: NA
J: TRBJ2-7
V: TRBV27
size: NA
DNA: TGTGCCAGCAGTCCCCGGGCCAGGGGAAGATACGAGCAGTACTTC
CDR3: CASSPRARGRYEQYF

length: 15
D: NA
J: TRBJ1-4
V: TRBV11-2
size: NA
DNA: TGTGCCAGCAGCTTACCCGACAGCCGTAATGAAAAACTGTTTTTT
CDR3: CASSLPDSRNEKLFF

length: 15
D: NA
J: TRBJ2-1
V: TRBV4-2
size: NA
DNA: TGTGCCAGCAGCCAAGATTTAGGGGCAGACAATGAGCAGTTCTTC
CDR3: CASSQDLGADNEQFF

length: 11
D: TRBD2
J: TRBJ2-3
V: TRBV2
size: NA
DNA: TGTGGAATGGCGGGAGGAGATACGCAGTATTTT
CDR3: CGMAGGDTQYF

length: 15
D: TRBD1
J: TRBJ2-1
V: TRBV4-3
size: NA
DNA: TGCGCCAGCAGCGTCCGACAGGGGAACTACAATGAGCAGTTCTTC
CDR3: CASSVRQGNYNEQFF

length: 16
D: TRBD1
J: TRBJ2-3
V: TRBV5-1
size: NA
DNA: TGCGCCAGCAGCTTGGCGAGGGGGCTGAACACAGATACGCAGTATTTT
CDR3: CASSLARGLNTDTQYF

length: 17
D: NA
J: TRBJ2-7
V: TRBV5-1
size: NA
DNA: TGCGCCAGCAGCTTGGCTGATTCTGACACTGACTCCTACGAGCAGTACTTC
CDR3: CASSLADSDTDSYEQYF

length: 14
D: NA
J: TRBJ2-1
V: TRBV27
size: NA
DNA: TGTGCCAGCAGTCTGAGGGGGTTCTACAATGAGCAGTTCTTC
CDR3: CASSLRGFYNEQFF

length: 14
D: NA
J: TRBJ2-7
V: TRBV12-5
size: NA
DNA: TGTGCTAGTGGTTTGGGCCGTAAGCCCCACGAGCAGTACTTC
CDR3: CASGLGRKPHEQYF

length: 17
D: TRBD2
J: TRBJ2-5
V: TRBV4-3
size: NA
DNA: TGCGCCAGCAGCCAAGATGAAGCGGGAGGACGGGAAGAGACCCAGTACTTC
CDR3: CASSQDEAGGREETQYF

length: 15
D: NA
J: TRBJ2-4
V: TRBV7-2
size: few
DNA: TGTGCCAGCAGCGAGACGTTCGGACAGAAAAACATTCAGTACTTC
CDR3: CASSETFGQKNIQYF

length: 15
D: NA
J: TRBJ2-2
V: TRBV5-6
size: NA
DNA: TGTGCCAGCAGCGAAAGGGGGACAAAAGGCGGGGAGCTGTTTTTT
CDR3: CASSERGTKGGELFF

length: 17
D: NA
J: TRBJ1-3
V: TRBV5-6
size: NA
DNA: TGTGCCAGCAGCTCCAGGGGACCTACATTCTCTGGAAACACCATATATTTT
CDR3: CASSSRGPTFSGNTIYF

length: 16
D: TRBD1
J: TRBJ1-1
V: TRBV6-6
size: NA
DNA: TGTGCCAGCAGTTACTATCGACAGGGGCGAAGCACTGAAGCTTTCTTT
CDR3: CASSYYRQGRSTEAFF

length: 10
D: NA
J: TRBJ2-7
V: TRBV10-3
size: NA
DNA: TGTGCCACCGAGCGTAACCTAGGGTACTTC
CDR3: CATERNLGYF

length: 15
D: TRBD2
J: TRBJ2-3
V: TRBV4-2
size: NA
DNA: TGTGCCAGCAGCCAAGGGCGCGGGAGTCCAGATACGCAGTATTTT
CDR3: CASSQGRGSPDTQYF

length: 15
D: TRBD1
J: TRBJ1-2
V: TRBV6-4
size: NA
DNA: TGTGCCAGCAGTGGATCAACCGGGACAGGGGTTGGCTACACCTTC
CDR3: CASSGSTGTGVGYTF

length: 15
D: TRBD2
J: TRBJ2-1
V: TRBV13
size: NA
DNA: TGTGCCAGCAGCTTAACGGGAGGGCCGGGGAATGAGCAGTTCTTC
CDR3: CASSLTGGPGNEQFF

length: 18
D: TRBD1
J: TRBJ2-2
V: TRBV4-3
size: NA
DNA: TGCGCCAGCAGCCAAGATCGACTGGACAGGGGATTTTACGGGGAGCTGTTTTTT
CDR3: CASSQDRLDRGFYGELFF

length: 15
D: TRBD1
J: TRBJ1-2
V: TRBV6-1
size: NA
DNA: TGTGCCAGCAGGGAAGGACAGGGAGCTAACTATGGCTACACCTTC
CDR3: CASREGQGANYGYTF

length: 19
D: TRBD1
J: TRBJ2-2
V: TRBV15
size: NA
DNA: TGTGCCACCAGCAGAGCGAAGGCGAGGGACAGCTCGAACACCGGGGAGCTGTTTTTT
CDR3: CATSRAKARDSSNTGELFF

length: 15
D: TRBD2
J: TRBJ2-1
V: TRBV5-1
size: NA
DNA: TGCGCCAGCAGCTTGGGGCTAGCGGGGTACAATGAGCAGTTCTTC
CDR3: CASSLGLAGYNEQFF

length: 16
D: NA
J: TRBJ1-4
V: TRBV30
size: NA
DNA: TGTGCCTGGAGTGTAGGTCTGGGGGGGGCTAATGAAAAACTGTTTTTT
CDR3: CAWSVGLGGANEKLFF

length: 14
D: NA
J: TRBJ2-7
V: TRBV18
size: NA
DNA: TGTGCCAGCTCACCACAAGGAAGGGGGGGCAAGCAGTACTTC
CDR3: CASSPQGRGGKQYF

length: 14
D: NA
J: TRBJ2-7
V: TRBV27
size: NA
DNA: TGTGCCAGCAGTAACCGGGACAAGCCCTACGAGCAGTACTTC
CDR3: CASSNRDKPYEQYF

length: 18
D: TRBD1
J: TRBJ2-5
V: TRBV28
size: NA
DNA: TGTGCCAGCAGTTTTAAGGACAGGGGGACCGATTTGCAAGAGACCCAGTACTTC
CDR3: CASSFKDRGTDLQETQYF

length: 13
D: NA
J: TRBJ1-5
V: TRBV10-2
size: NA
DNA: TGCGCCAGCAGTGGGCCCCTCAATCAGCCCCAGCATTTT
CDR3: CASSGPLNQPQHF

length: 11
D: NA
J: TRBJ2-7
V: TRBV7-2
size: NA
DNA: TGTGCCAGCAGCTCCACCTACGAGCAGTACTTC
CDR3: CASSSTYEQYF

length: 14
D: NA
J: TRBJ1-1
V: TRBV10-3
size: NA
DNA: TGTGCCATCAGTGAGGATAGGGGATTCACTGAAGCTTTCTTT
CDR3: CAISEDRGFTEAFF

length: 16
D: NA
J: TRBJ2-7
V: TRBV5-1
size: NA
DNA: TGCGCCAGCAGCCCGGTGAACGGACTTTCGCCGAGCGAGCAGTACTTC
CDR3: CASSPVNGLSPSEQYF

length: 17
D: TRBD1
J: TRBJ1-5
V: TRBV4-3
size: NA
DNA: TGCGCCAGCAGCCAAGGACCGGACAGGGGAGGCAATCAGCCCCAGCATTTT
CDR3: CASSQGPDRGGNQPQHF

length: 14
D: NA
J: TRBJ2-5
V: TRBV11-3
size: NA
DNA: TGTGCCAGCAGCCATCAGGGGAGGGGAGAGACCCAGTACTTC
CDR3: CASSHQGRGETQYF

length: 17
D: TRBD2
J: TRBJ2-2
V: TRBV28
size: NA
DNA: TGTGCCAGCAGTTTAAGCGGGAGGGCCGTAAACACCGGGGAGCTGTTTTTT
CDR3: CASSLSGRAVNTGELFF

length: 14
D: TRBD2
J: TRBJ2-7
V: TRBV14
size: NA
DNA: TGTGCCAGCAGCCAGAGCGGGGGGCTCTCCGAGCAGTACTTC
CDR3: CASSQSGGLSEQYF

length: 17
D: NA
J: TRBJ2-7
V: TRBV4-3
size: NA
DNA: TGCGCCAGCAGCCAAGTTCTTTGGCGGGCTCCGCTCTCAAGACAGTACTTC
CDR3: CASSQVLWRAPLSRQYF